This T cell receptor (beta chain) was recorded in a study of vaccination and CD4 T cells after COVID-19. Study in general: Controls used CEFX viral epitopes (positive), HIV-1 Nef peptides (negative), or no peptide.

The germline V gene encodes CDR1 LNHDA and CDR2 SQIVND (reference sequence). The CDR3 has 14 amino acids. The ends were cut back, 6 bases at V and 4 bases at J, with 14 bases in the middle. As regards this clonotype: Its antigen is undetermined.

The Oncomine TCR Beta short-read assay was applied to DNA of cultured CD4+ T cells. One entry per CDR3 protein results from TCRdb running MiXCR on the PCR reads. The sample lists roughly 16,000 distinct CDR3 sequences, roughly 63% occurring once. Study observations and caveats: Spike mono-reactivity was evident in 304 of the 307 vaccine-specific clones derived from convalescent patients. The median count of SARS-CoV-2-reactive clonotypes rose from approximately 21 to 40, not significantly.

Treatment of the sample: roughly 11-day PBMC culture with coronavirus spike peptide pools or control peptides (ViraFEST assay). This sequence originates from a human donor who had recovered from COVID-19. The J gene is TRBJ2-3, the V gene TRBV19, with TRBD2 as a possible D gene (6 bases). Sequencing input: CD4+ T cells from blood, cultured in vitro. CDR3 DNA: TGTGCCAGTAGCCCCCGCTCGGGGGCAGATACGCAGTATTTT. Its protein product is CASSPRSGADTQYF. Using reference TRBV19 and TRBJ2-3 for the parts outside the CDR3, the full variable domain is DGGITQSPKYLFRKEGQNVTLSCEQNLNHDAMYWYRQDPGQGLRLIYYSQIVNDFQKGDIAEGYSVSREKKESFPLTVTSAQKNPTAFYLCASSPRSGADTQYFGPGTRLTVL.